The T cell receptor (beta chain) under discussion was sequenced for a study of vaccination and CD4 T cells after COVID-19. The wider study: Convalescent persons amounted to six males plus four females, two of whom were Hispanic. Investigators took post-vaccine samples a median about 65 days after dose two, within a range of 14 to 241. Control cultures were supplied with a CEFX pool, an HIV-1 Nef pool, or no peptide at all. General observations from the study: Post-vaccination, and not before, a median 86.3% of reactive clones appeared in convalescent patients.

This clonotype was observed a single time. As yet, its antigen is unknown. The treatment denotes: approximately 9-day PBMC culture with coronavirus spike peptide pools or control peptides (ViraFEST assay). The Oncomine TCR Beta short-read assay generated sequence data from the DNA of cultured CD4+ T cells. TCRdb independently ran MiXCR on the PCR reads; one entry per CDR3 protein. The sample has 20,000 or so distinct CDR3 sequences; roughly 50% are singletons. J gave up 5 bases and V 2 bases, and 7 bases lay outside the gene matches. This CDR3 has 16 residues. Looked up from germline, CDR1 is KGHSH and CDR2 is LQKENI.

The rearrangement links TRBV18 to TRBJ2-1, with 9 bases lining up with TRBD2. This specimen consisted of CD4+ T cells from blood, cultured in vitro, obtained before SARS-CoV-2 vaccination. This TCR was sampled from a human donor who had recovered from COVID-19. Here the CDR3 DNA reads TGTGCCAGCTCACCATTTAGCGGGAGTAGGGACAATGAGCAGTTCTTC. Translating gives CASSPFSGSRDNEQFF.